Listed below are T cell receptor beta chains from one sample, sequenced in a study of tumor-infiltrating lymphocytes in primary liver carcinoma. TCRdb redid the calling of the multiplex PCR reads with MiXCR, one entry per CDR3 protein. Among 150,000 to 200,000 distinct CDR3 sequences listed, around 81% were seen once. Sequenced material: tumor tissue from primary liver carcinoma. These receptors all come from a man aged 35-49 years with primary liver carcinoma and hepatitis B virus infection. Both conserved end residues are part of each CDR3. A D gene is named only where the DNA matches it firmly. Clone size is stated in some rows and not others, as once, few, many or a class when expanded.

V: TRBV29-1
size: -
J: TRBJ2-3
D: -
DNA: TGCAGCGTTCTGGGGGGCTGGTCAGATACGCAGTATTTT
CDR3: CSVLGGWSDTQYF

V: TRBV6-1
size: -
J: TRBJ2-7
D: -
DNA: TGTGCCAGCAGTGTTGGGGCGGTGGGCTCCTACGAGCGGTACTTC
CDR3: CASSVGAVGSYERYF

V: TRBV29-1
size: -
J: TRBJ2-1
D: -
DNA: TGCAGCGTTATCTGGGCCCAGAGCGGTGAGCACTTCTTC
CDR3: CSVIWAQSGEHFF

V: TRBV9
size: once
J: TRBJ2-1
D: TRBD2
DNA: TGTACCAGCAGCTCCCGGATTAGCGGGACAAGAAATGAGCAGTTCTTC
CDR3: CTSSSRISGTRNEQFF

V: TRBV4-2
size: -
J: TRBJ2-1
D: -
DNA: TGTGCCAGCAGCCACGTCGGGGAACAGGAGAACAATGAGCAGTTCTTC
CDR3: CASSHVGEQENNEQFF

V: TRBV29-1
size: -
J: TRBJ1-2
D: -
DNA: TGCAGCGTATCGTGGGCGATTGCCTACACCTTC
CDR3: CSVSWAIAYTF

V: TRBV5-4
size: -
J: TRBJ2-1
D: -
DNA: TGTGCCAGTAGCTTGTGGGGGCATGCGGGTGAGCAGTTCTTC
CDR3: CASSLWGHAGEQFF

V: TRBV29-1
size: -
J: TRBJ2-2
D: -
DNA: TGCAGAGTTGATTCAGAGGTGAACACCGGGGAGCTGTTTTTT
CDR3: CRVDSEVNTGELFF

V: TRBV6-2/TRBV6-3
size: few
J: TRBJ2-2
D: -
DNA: TGTGCCAGCAGTTTAGGTACCGGGGAGCTGTTATTT
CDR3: CASSLGTGELLF

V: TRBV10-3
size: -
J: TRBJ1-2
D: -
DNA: TGTGCCATCACTGAGGTTACGTCCCAGGAAGTCTATGGCTACACCTTC
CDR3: CAITEVTSQEVYGYTF

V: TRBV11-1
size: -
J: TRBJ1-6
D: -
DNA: TGTGCCAGCAGCCGGATGCTGGTTTCACACCTCCACTTT
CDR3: CASSRMLVSHLHF

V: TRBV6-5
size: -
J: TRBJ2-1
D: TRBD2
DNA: TGTGCCAGTAGTACACTCCGGGCTAGCGGGAATTCGGAGCAGTTCTTC
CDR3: CASSTLRASGNSEQFF

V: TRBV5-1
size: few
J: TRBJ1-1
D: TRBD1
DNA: TGCGCCAGCAGCAAGAGGGGACAGCAGAACACTGAAGCTTTCTTT
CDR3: CASSKRGQQNTEAFF

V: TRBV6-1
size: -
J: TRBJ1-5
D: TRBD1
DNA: TGTGCCAGCATATTCACCTTCGGACAGGGAGGCGATCAGCCCCGGCATTTC
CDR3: CASIFTFGQGGDQPRHF

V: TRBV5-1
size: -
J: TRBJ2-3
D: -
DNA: TGCGTCAGCAGACTTTCAGGGTGCGGCCCTGCGCTGCCTAGCACAGATACGCAGTATTTT
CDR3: CVSRLSGCGPALPSTDTQYF

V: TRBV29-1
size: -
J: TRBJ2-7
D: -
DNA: TGCAGCGTTGCCCCTTGGGGGGCCTATTACGAGCAGTACTTC
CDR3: CSVAPWGAYYEQYF

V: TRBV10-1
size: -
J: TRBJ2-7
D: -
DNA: TGCGACAGCAGTGAGTCGAAGCATCCCGGGCAGTACTTC
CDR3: CDSSESKHPGQYF

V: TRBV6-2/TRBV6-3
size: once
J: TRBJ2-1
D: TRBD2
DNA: TGTACCAGCAGTTACCGGACTAGCGGGGAGGAGCAGCTCTTC
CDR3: CTSSYRTSGEEQLF

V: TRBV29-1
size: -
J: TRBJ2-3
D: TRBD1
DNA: TGTAGTGTTGATGCCAAGGGGGCTACGCAGTATTTT
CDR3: CSVDAKGATQYF

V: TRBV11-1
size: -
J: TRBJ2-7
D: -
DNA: TGTGCCAGCAGCTTAGTGCCGTCTGGTGAAAGCTCCTACGAGCAGTACTTC
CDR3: CASSLVPSGESSYEQYF

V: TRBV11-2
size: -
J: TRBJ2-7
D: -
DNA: TGTGCCAGCAGCTTTGGGGCCCGCTGGGAGGAGTACTTC
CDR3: CASSFGARWEEYF

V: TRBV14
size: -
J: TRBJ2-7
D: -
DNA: TGTGCCAGCAGCCAAGAGATGGGGTCCGAGCAGTACTTC
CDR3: CASSQEMGSEQYF

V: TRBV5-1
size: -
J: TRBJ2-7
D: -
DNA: TGCGCCAACAGCTTCGGCAGGGTAGACGAGCAGTACTTC
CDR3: CANSFGRVDEQYF

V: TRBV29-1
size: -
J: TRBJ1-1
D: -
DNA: TGCAGCGTTGCCCCTAGTTGGGCAATTAACACTGAAGCTTTCTTT
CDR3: CSVAPSWAINTEAFF

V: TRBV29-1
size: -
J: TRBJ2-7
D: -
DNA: TGCAACGTCGATACAGGATATGTCGACGAGCGGTACTTC
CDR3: CNVDTGYVDERYF

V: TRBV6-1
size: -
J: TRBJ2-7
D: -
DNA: TGTGCCACTAGTCTTGGGTCCGGTCCCTACAAGCAGTACTTC
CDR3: CATSLGSGPYKQYF

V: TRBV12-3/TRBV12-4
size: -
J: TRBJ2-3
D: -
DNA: TGTGCCAGCAGCCCCCATCCGGGACATGGAGACCACGAGCAGTATTTT
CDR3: CASSPHPGHGDHEQYF

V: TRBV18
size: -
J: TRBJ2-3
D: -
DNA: TGTGCCAGCTCACCTGCGGACGGGAGCAGAGATACGCAGTATTTC
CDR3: CASSPADGSRDTQYF

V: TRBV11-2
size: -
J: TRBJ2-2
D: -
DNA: TGTGCCAACATCTTAGATCATCGGGGAAGGGTCACCGGGGAGCTGTTTTTT
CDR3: CANILDHRGRVTGELFF

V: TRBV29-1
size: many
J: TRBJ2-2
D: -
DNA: TGCAGCGCCGAACGGTACACCGGGGAGCTGCTTTTT
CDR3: CSAERYTGELLF

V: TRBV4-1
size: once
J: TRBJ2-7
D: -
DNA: TGCGCCAGCAGCCAAGTCGGGCTCGAGTCCTACGAGCAGTACTTC
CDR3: CASSQVGLESYEQYF

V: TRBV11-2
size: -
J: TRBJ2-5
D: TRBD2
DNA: TGTGCCAGCAGCCCTAGCTTAATCCAGGTTACTGGGCGGGAGGCCCAGTACTTC
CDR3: CASSPSLIQVTGREAQYF

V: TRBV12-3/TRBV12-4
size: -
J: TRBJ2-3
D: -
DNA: TGTGGCAGCAGTTTAACGTCCGCTAGGGATACGCAGTATTTT
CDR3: CGSSLTSARDTQYF

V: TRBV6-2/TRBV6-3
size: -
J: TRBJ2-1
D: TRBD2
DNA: TGTGCCAGCAGCCCACTAGCGGGAGCTTTCATTGAGCAATTCTTC
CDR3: CASSPLAGAFIEQFF

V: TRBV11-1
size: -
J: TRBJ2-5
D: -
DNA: TGTGCCAACAGCTTAGTGATTGGAGAGACCCAGTGCTTC
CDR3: CANSLVIGETQCF

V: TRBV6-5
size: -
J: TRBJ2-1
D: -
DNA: TGTGCCTGCAGTGACCGATCCGGGACAAGGCTATACAATGAGCAGTTCTTC
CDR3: CACSDRSGTRLYNEQFF

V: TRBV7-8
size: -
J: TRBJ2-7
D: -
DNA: TGTGCCAGCAACTTCCGGGACACCTCCTGCGAGCAGTACTTC
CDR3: CASNFRDTSCEQYF

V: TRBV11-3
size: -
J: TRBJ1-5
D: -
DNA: TGTGCCAGCAGATTAGATCTGGGAGTGACTCAGCCCCAGCATTTT
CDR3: CASRLDLGVTQPQHF

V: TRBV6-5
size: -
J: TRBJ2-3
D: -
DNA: TGTACCAGCAACCCAGGACTACCGGTAACAGATATGCAGTATTTT
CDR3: CTSNPGLPVTDMQYF

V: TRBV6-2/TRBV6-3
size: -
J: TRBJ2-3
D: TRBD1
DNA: TGTGCCAGCAGTTACGACAGGGCGCGAGTAAGTGATACGCAGTATTTT
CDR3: CASSYDRARVSDTQYF

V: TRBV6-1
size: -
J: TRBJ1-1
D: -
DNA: TGTGCCAGCATTACACAGGGCGGGAACACTAAAGCTTTCTTT
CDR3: CASITQGGNTKAFF

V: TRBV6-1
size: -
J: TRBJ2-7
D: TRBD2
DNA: TGTGCCAGCAGTGAGATTCGGGCGGGAGGGACTTCCTACGAGCAATACTTC
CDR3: CASSEIRAGGTSYEQYF

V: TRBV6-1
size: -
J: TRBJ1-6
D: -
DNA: TGTGCCAGCAGTGAAGACCCTAATCGGTCACCCCTTCACTTT
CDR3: CASSEDPNRSPLHF

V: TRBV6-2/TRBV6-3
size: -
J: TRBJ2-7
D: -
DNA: TGTGCCAGCAATTCCGAATACGAACTGTACTTC
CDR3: CASNSEYELYF

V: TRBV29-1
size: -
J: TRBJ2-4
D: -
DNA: TGCAGCATAATTCACGTGCGGGGCATCCAGTACTTC
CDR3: CSIIHVRGIQYF

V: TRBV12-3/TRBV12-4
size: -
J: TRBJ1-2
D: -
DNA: TGTACCAGCAGTCCTCAGACATGGTACTATGGCTACACCTTC
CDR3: CTSSPQTWYYGYTF

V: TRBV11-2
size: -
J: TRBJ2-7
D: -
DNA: TGTGCGAGCAGCTCTAACAGGAGCTTCTACGAGCAGTACTTC
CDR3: CASSSNRSFYEQYF

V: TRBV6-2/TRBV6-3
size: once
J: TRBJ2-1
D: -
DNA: TGTGCCAACACCACTGGATTTGAGCAGTTCTTC
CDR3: CANTTGFEQFF

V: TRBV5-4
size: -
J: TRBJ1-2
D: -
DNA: TGTGCCAGCAGCACGGGGGCAGGGGAAGCCCTTAACTATGGCTACACCTTC
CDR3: CASSTGAGEALNYGYTF

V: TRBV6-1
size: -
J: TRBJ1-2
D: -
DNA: TGTACCAGCAGTATCACAGGGAACGCTAACTATGACTACACCTTC
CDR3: CTSSITGNANYDYTF

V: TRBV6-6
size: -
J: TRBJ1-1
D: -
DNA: TGTACCAGCAGCATAGGGGGGACTACTGAAGTTTTCTTT
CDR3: CTSSIGGTTEVFF

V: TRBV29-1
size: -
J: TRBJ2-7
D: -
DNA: TGCAGCGTGAGAAGTTGCCGGGACGAGCAGTACTTC
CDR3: CSVRSCRDEQYF